Shown below are 19 T cell receptor beta chains from a single sample sequenced in a study of T cells in Graves' hyperthyroidism and ophthalmopathy. Amplified regions were TCR beta CDR3 sequences from RNA transcripts. Initially, a first-round RT-PCR of the TCR CDR3 employed the HTBI primer set. TCRdb reanalysed the multiplex PCR reads using MiXCR and keeps one entry per CDR3 protein. The data show more than 500,000 distinct CDR3 sequences, with 11% to 15% seen just once and roughly 14% held by the top ten. Material: blood. The source of these receptors is a woman between 35 and 50 years old with Graves' hyperthyroidism.

This clonotype was seen ten or more times. CDR3 sequence (DNA): TGTGCCAGCTCACAGGACCCGGCCAACAATCAGCCCCAGCATTTT. It yields the protein CASSQDPANNQPQHF. This chain uses TRBV18 with TRBJ1-5; D call uncertain. CDR1 is KGHSH, CDR2 LQKENI, per germline. This CDR3 contains 15 residues. The V end was cut by 4 bases, the J end by 3 bases, with 13 bases between.

This clonotype was recorded many times. The rearrangement joins TRBV28 to TRBJ1-1; 10 positions agree with TRBD1. The germline gives CDR1 MDHEN, CDR2 SYDVKM. The V segment lost 5 bases and the J segment 4 bases; nucleotides outside the gene matches: 10. The CDR3 is made up of 16 amino acids. The CDR3 coding sequence is TGTGCCAGCAGTCCCCGACAGGGGGCATGGGGCACTGAAGCTTTCTTT. It translates to CASSPRQGAWGTEAFF.

This clonotype was picked up many times. This sequence joins TRBV30 and TRBJ1-5; D possibly corresponds to TRBD1 (5 bases). Trimming took off 3 bases at V and 6 bases at J, with 21 bases between the two ends. This CDR3 is built from 16 residues. From germline, CDR1 is GTSNPN and CDR2 SVGIG (reference sequence). Here the CDR3 reads CAWSLAQGGVGQPQHF. DNA for the CDR3: TGTGCCTGGAGCCTGGCGCAGGGTGGTGTGGGTCAGCCCCAGCATTTT. The full variable domain, with the rest looked up from reference TRBV30 and TRBJ1-5, is SQTIHQWPATLVQPVGSPLSLECTVEGTSNPNLYWYRQAAGRGLQLLFYSVGIGQISSEVPQNLSASRPQDRQFILSSKKLLLSDSGFYLCAWSLAQGGVGQPQHFGDGTRLSIL.

At least ten counts were recorded for this clonotype. The chain employs TRBV30 and TRBJ2-2; a weak D match, TRBD1 (6 bases). Looked up from germline, CDR1 is GTSNPN and CDR2 is SVGIG (reference sequence). V was cut by 2 bases and J by 7 bases, with 8 bases left in between. The CDR3 runs 12 residues. In DNA form, the CDR3 reads TGTGCCTGGAGTACAGGGCTCGGGGAGCTGTTTTTT. Residues: CAWSTGLGELFF.

This clonotype was found many times. The CDR3 loop is CASSQDGWWATNEKLFF. The CDR3, as DNA: TGTGCCAGCAGCCAAGATGGGTGGTGGGCAACTAATGAAAAACTGTTTTTT. This sequence joins TRBV3-1 and TRBJ1-4; D not certain. V gave up 0 bases and J gave up 0 bases, with 11 bases separating them. The CDR3 sequence is 17 residues long. Germline V gene sequence: CDR1 LGHDT, CDR2 YNNKEL (reference sequence). The full variable domain, its missing parts supplied by reference TRBV3-1 and TRBJ1-4, is DTAVSQTPKYLVTQMGNDKSIKCEQNLGHDTMYWYKQDSKKFLKIMFSYNNKELIINETVPNRFSPKSPDKAHLNLHINSLELGDSAVYFCASSQDGWWATNEKLFFGSGTQLSVL.

V gene TRBV29-1 combines with J gene TRBJ2-7; D call uncertain. The CDR3 contains 11 residues. Germline CDR1 reads SQVTM; CDR2 reads ANQGSEA. Trimming removed 6 bases from V and 4 bases from J, with 10 bases in between. The CDR3 sequence: CSVLSGYEQYF. The CDR3 DNA is TGCAGCGTCCTAAGTGGTTACGAGCAGTACTTC.

This clonotype was seen many times. This sequence joins TRBV12-3 or TRBV12-4 and TRBJ2-1; 9 bases fit TRBD2. V trimming: 3 bases; J trimming: 4 bases; junction bases outside the gene matches: 4. The CDR3 consists of 15 residues. This CDR3 reads CASSFSLAGYNEQFF. The CDR3 DNA reads as TGTGCCAGCAGTTTCAGCCTAGCGGGGTACAATGAGCAGTTCTTC.

There are many counts of this clonotype. V and J are TRBV2 and TRBJ2-7, with 7 bases lining up with TRBD1. The CDR3 covers 14 residues. The V segment lost 8 bases and the J segment 5 bases; nucleotides outside the gene matches: 12. Germline lookup yields CDR1 SNHLY and CDR2 FYNNEI. The DNA of the CDR3 is TGTGCCAGCCACGTGGCACAGGGGTTAAACGAGCAGTACTTC. Protein: CASHVAQGLNEQYF.

The CDR3 reads CASKSTGEIYEQYF. The CDR3 region has the DNA TGTGCCAGTAAGAGTACAGGGGAGATCTACGAGCAGTACTTC. This chain joins TRBV2 and TRBJ2-7, with 7 bases that match TRBD1. This CDR3 contains 14 residues. The germline V gene has CDR1 SNHLY and CDR2 FYNNEI. V lost 9 bases, J lost 3 bases, and 11 bases stayed unmatched.

This clonotype was observed a handful of times. The chain is built from TRBV5-1 and TRBJ2-7; D remains ambiguous. The CDR3 length is 12 residues. V lost 5 bases, J lost 7 bases, and 13 bases lay in between. Germline CDR1 reads SGHRS; CDR2 reads YFSETQ. The CDR3 region is CASSTAANEQYF. The CDR3 DNA sequence: TGCGCCAGCAGTACGGCCGCTAATGAGCAGTACTTC.

This clonotype appeared many times. The chain is built from TRBV12-3 or TRBV12-4 and TRBJ2-7, with TRBD1 matching over 7 bases. There are 14 residues in the CDR3. Losses at the gene ends were 6 bases for V and 1 base for J; bases not matched to a gene: 6. The DNA of the CDR3 is TGTGCCAGCAGCCAGAGGACAGGATCCTACGAGCAGTACTTC. Translated: CASSQRTGSYEQYF.

This clonotype has more than one count but fewer than ten. The V gene is TRBV6-1, the J gene TRBJ2-7, with TRBD1 matching over 7 bases. The length of the CDR3 is 14 residues. Germline trimming cut 5 bases from V and 4 bases from J; bases unmatched to any gene: 8. The germline V gene has CDR1 MNHNS and CDR2 SASEGT. Here the CDR3 reads CASSTPGRGYEQYF. CDR3 bases: TGTGCCAGCAGTACCCCGGGCAGGGGGTACGAGCAGTACTTC.

This clonotype has at least ten counts. The chain is built from TRBV7-8 and TRBJ1-1; D gene uncertain. CDR1 and CDR2 (germline): SGHVS, FQNEAQ. This CDR3 has 12 residues. V was clipped by 3 bases and J by 6 bases, with 8 bases between them. In DNA form, the CDR3 reads TGTGCCAGCAGCTTGGATCGGGCTGAAGCTTTCTTT. As protein: CASSLDRAEAFF.

This clonotype was seen only a few times. The chain carries TRBV4-1 and TRBJ1-5, with D uncertain. The CDR3 consists of 14 residues. V lost 2 bases to trimming and J lost 5 bases, with 10 bases between them. Germline loops: CDR1 MGHRA, CDR2 YSYEKL. CDR3 sequence (DNA): TGCGCCAGCAGCCAACTTCTAGTAGATCAGCCCCAGCATTTT. It yields the protein CASSQLLVDQPQHF.

The chain is built from TRBV28 and TRBJ1-2; tentative D call: TRBD1 (5 bases). V was clipped by 0 bases and J by 4 bases, with 6 bases between them. Germline-derived CDR1 and CDR2 are MDHEN and SYDVKM. The CDR3 runs to 13 residues. The CDR3 here is CASSLWQGYGYTF. DNA for the CDR3: TGTGCCAGCAGTTTATGGCAGGGCTATGGCTACACCTTC.

This clonotype was observed many times. The CDR3 reads CASSLNRGGRETQYF. The CDR3 DNA sequence: TGTGCCAGCAGTTTAAACAGGGGAGGAAGAGAGACCCAGTACTTC. The rearrangement uses TRBV28 and TRBJ2-5; the D gene is possibly TRBD1 (7 bases). Deletions cut 2 bases from V and 4 bases from J, with 14 bases between. Germline V CDR1 and CDR2: MDHEN, SYDVKM. CDR3 length equals 15 residues. Full variable domain (remainder filled in from reference TRBV28 and TRBJ2-5): DVKVTQSSRYLVKRTGEKVFLECVQDMDHENMFWYRQDPGLGLRLIYFSYDVKMKEKGDIPEGYSVSREKKERFSLILESASTNQTSMYLCASSLNRGGRETQYFGPGTRLLVL.

This clonotype was found once. A much larger clonotype is one base distant, so this may be a read error. The chain links TRBV29-1 to TRBJ1-2; no firm D call. This CDR3 spans 14 amino acids. CDR1 and CDR2 (germline): SQVTM, ANQGSEA. Trimming stripped 6 bases from V and 6 bases from J, with 20 bases between. The CDR3 DNA is TGCAGCGTCCAAATTCCGGGCTTGCGAAATGGCTACACCTTC. The encoded protein is CSVQIPGLRNGYTF. Variable domain in full (rest from reference TRBV29-1 and TRBJ1-2): SAVISQKPSRDICQRGTSLTIQCQVDSQVTMMFWYRQQPGQSLTLIATANQGSEATYESGFVIDKFPISRPNLTFSTLTVSNMSPEDSSIYLCSVQIPGLRNGYTFGSGTRLTVV.

At least ten counts were recorded for this clonotype. An end of the junction does not agree with germline; a read error may underlie this. This chain joins TRBV7-8 and TRBJ2-1; 12 bases are shared with TRBD2. Germline CDR1 is SGHVS and CDR2 is FQNEAQ. This CDR3 spans 18 amino acids. CDR3 in DNA: TGTGCCAGCAGCTCGGCCAAGCCCGGGACTAGCGGGTTTAGAGAGCGGTTCTTC. Amino acids: CASSSAKPGTSGFRERFF.

This rearrangement joins TRBV4-1 to TRBJ2-7; perhaps TRBD1 as D (5 bases). Germline V gene data show CDR1 as MGHRA and CDR2 as YSYEKL. This CDR3 comprises 13 residues. Trimming took 2 bases from V and 6 from J, leaving 11 bases between them. The DNA of the CDR3 is TGCGCCAGCAGCCAAAACCTAGGGGTCGAGCAGTACTTC. Its protein is CASSQNLGVEQYF.